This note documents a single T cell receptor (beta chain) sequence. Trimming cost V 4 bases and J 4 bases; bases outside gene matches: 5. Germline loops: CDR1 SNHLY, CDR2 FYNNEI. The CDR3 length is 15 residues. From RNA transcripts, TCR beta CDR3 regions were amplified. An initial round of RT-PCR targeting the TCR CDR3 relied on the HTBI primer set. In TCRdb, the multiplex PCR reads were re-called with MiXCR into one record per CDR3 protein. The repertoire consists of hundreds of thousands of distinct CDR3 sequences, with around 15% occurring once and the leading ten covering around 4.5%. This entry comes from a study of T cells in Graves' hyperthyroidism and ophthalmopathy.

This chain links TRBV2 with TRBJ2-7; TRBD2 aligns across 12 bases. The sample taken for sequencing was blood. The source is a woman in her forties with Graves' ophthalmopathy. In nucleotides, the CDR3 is TGTGCCAGCAGTGGACTAGCGGGAGTTTGGTACGAGCAGTACTTC. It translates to CASSGLAGVWYEQYF. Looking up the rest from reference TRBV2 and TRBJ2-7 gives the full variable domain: EPEVTQTPSHQVTQMGQEVILRCVPISNHLYFYWYRQILGQKVEFLVSFYNNEISEKSEIFDDQFSVERPDGSNFTLKIRSTKLEDSAMYFCASSGLAGVWYEQYFGPGTRLTVT.